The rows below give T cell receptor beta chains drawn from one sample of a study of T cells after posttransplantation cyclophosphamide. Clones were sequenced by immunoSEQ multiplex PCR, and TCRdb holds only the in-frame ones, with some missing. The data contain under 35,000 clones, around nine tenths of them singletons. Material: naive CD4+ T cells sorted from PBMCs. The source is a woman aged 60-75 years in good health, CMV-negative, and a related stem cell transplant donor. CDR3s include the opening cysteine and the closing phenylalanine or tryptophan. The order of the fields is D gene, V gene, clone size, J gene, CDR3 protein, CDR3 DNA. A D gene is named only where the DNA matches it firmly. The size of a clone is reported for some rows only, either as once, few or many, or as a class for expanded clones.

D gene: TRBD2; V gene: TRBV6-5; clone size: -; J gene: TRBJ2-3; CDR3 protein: CASSYERGPDTQYF; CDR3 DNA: TGTGCCAGCAGTTACGAGCGGGGCCCAGATACGCAGTATTTT
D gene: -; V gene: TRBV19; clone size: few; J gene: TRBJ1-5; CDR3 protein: CASSIAGENQPQHF; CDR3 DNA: TGTGCCAGTAGTATAGCAGGGGAGAATCAGCCCCAGCATTTT
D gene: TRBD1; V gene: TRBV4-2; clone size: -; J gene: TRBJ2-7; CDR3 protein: CASSQGLTSGTGLSYEQYF; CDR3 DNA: TGTGCCAGCAGCCAAGGACTCACCTCCGGGACAGGGCTGTCCTACGAGCAGTACTTC
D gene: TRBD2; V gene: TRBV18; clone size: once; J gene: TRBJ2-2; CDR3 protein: CASSPRTVAGANTGELFF; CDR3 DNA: TGTGCCAGCTCACCTCGGACAGTAGCGGGGGCGAACACCGGGGAGCTGTTTTTT
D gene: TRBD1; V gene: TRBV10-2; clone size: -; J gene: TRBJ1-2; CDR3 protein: CASSGDRSFYGYTF; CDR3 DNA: TGCGCCAGCAGTGGGGACAGGTCCTTCTATGGCTACACCTTC
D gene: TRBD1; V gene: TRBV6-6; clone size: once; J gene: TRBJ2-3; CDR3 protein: CASIPGQGRSDTQYF; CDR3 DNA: TGTGCCAGCATTCCGGGACAGGGGAGGTCAGATACGCAGTATTTT
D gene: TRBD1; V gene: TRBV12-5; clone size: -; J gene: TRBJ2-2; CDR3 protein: CASGLRQGSNTGELFF; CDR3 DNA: TGTGCTAGTGGTCTCCGACAGGGGTCGAACACCGGGGAGCTGTTTTTT
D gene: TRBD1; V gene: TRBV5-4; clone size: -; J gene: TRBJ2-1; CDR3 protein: CASSPPGTESYNEQFF; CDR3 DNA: TGTGCCAGCAGCCCACCCGGGACAGAAAGCTACAATGAGCAGTTCTTC
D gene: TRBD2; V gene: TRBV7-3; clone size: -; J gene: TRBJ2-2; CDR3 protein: CASRASAGGYGELFF; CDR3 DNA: TGTGCCAGCAGGGCCTCGGCGGGAGGGTACGGGGAGCTGTTTTTT
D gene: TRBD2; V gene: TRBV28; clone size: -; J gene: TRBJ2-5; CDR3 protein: CASSGLAVGETQYF; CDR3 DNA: TGTGCCAGCAGCGGACTAGCGGTGGGGGAGACCCAGTACTTC
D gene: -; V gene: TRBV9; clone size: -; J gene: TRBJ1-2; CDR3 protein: CASSVGRTNYGYTF; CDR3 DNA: TGTGCCAGCAGCGTAGGCAGGACTAACTATGGCTACACCTTC
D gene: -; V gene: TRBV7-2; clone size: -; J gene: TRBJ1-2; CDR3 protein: CASSLARAANYGYTF; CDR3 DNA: TGTGCCAGCAGCTTAGCGCGGGCAGCTAACTATGGCTACACCTTC
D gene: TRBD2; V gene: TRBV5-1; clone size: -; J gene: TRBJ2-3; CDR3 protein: CASSYGTSGGTDTQYF; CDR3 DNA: TGCGCCAGCAGCTACGGGACTAGCGGGGGCACAGATACGCAGTATTTT
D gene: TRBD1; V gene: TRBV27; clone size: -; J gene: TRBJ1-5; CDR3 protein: CASSSTRTGGNQPQHF; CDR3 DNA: TGTGCCAGCAGTTCCACTCGGACAGGGGGCAATCAGCCCCAGCATTTT
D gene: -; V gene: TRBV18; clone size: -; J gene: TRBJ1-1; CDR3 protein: CASSPQQLGSTRDTEAFF; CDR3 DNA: TGTGCCAGCTCACCACAACAGTTGGGCTCCACTAGGGACACTGAAGCTTTCTTT
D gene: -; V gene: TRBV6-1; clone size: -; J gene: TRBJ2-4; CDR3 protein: CASSDTTIQYF; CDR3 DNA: TGTGCCAGCAGCGATACAACCATTCAGTACTTC
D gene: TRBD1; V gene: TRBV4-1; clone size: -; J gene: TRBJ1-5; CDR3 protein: CASSQDRGNSNQPQHF; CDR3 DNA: TGCGCCAGCAGCCAAGACAGGGGGAATAGCAATCAGCCCCAGCATTTT
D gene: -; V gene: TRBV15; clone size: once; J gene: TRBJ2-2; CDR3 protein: CATSRSGTGVTNTGELFF; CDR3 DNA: TGTGCCACCAGCAGGAGTGGGACGGGAGTTACGAACACCGGGGAGCTGTTTTTT
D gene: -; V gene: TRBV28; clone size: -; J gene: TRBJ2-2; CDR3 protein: CASRRGLALWTGELFF; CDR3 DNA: TGTGCCAGCAGGAGAGGACTGGCCCTATGGACCGGGGAGCTGTTTTTT
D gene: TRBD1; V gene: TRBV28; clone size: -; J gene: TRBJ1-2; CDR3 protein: CASRLPGTGVNYGYTF; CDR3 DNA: TGTGCCAGCCGACTTCCCGGGACAGGGGTTAACTATGGCTACACCTTC
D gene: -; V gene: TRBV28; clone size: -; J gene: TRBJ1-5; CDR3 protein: CASGRPGQRPQHF; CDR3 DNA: TGTGCCAGCGGACGACCGGGACAAAGGCCCCAGCATTTT
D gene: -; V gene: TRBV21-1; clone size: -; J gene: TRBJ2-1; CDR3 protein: CASTLGRGQDSYNEQFF; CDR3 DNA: TGTGCCAGCACCCTGGGGAGAGGACAGGATTCCTACAATGAGCAGTTCTTC
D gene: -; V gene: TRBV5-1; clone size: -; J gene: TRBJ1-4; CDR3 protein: CASSLSATNEKLFF; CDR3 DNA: TGCGCCAGCAGCTTGTCCGCAACTAATGAAAAACTGTTTTTT
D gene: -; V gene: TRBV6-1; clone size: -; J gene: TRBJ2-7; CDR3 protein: CASSLVELYEQYF; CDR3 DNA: TGTGCCAGCAGCCTAGTAGAACTCTACGAGCAGTACTTC
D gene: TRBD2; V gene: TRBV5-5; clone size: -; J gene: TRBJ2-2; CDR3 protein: CASSTGGATGELFF; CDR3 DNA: TGTGCCAGCAGCACCGGGGGGGCAACCGGGGAGCTGTTTTTT
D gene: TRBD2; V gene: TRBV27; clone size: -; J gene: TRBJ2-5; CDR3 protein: CASSRGLGGRETQYF; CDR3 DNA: TGTGCCAGCAGTAGGGGACTAGGGGGTAGAGAGACCCAGTACTTC
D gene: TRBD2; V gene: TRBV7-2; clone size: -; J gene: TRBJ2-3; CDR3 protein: CASSQNLAGAFDTQYF; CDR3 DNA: TGTGCCAGCAGCCAAAATCTAGCGGGGGCTTTTGACACGCAGTATTTT
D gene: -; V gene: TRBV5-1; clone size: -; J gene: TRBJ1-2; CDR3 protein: CASSLDYGGYTF; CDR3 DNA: TGCGCCAGCAGCTTAGACTACGGGGGCTACACCTTC
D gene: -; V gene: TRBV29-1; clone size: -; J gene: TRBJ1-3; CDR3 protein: CSVERGFTGNTIYF; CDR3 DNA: TGCAGCGTTGAACGGGGTTTTACTGGAAACACCATATATTTT
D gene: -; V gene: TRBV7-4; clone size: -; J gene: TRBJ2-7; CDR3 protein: CASSHVYEQYF; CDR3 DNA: TGTGCCAGCAGCCATGTCTACGAGCAGTACTTC
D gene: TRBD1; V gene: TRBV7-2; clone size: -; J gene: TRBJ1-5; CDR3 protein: CASSLYRTGVSNQPQHF; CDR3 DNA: TGTGCCAGCAGCCTATATAGGACAGGGGTTAGCAATCAGCCCCAGCATTTT
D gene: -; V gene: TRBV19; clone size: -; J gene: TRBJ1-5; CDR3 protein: CASSMGRGNQPQHF; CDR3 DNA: TGTGCCAGTAGTATGGGCAGGGGCAATCAGCCCCAGCATTTT
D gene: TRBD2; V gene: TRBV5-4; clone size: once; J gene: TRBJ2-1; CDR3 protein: CASSDRLAGYNEQFF; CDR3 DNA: TGTGCCAGCAGCGACAGACTAGCGGGCTACAATGAGCAGTTCTTC
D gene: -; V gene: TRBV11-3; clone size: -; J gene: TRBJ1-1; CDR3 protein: CASSKTTNTEAFF; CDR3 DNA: TGTGCCAGCAGTAAAACAACGAACACTGAAGCTTTCTTT
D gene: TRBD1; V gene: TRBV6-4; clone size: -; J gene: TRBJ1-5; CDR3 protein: CASSDSGTGENQPQHF; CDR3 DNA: TGTGCCAGCAGTGACTCCGGGACAGGAGAGAATCAGCCCCAGCATTTT